This TCR beta chain was observed in a study of cytomegalovirus exposure and HLA in healthy donors. Study conclusions and caveats: Reports indicate that TCR beta sequences accurately predicted the HLA-A and HLA-B alleles of most subjects.

The germline V gene encodes CDR1 MDHEN and CDR2 SYDVKM. This CDR3 has 15 residues. V was pared by 3 bases and J by 1 base, with 11 bases between. The primer mix had 60 Vbeta and 13 Jbeta primers. Libraries were prepared by immunoSEQ multiplex PCR; TCRdb keeps only in-frame clonotypes and omits some of them. The sample lists approximately 280,000 clones, roughly 89% seen once, with 4% in the top ten. The table lists this clone with a few counts. Its antigen is currently unknown. The V gene is TRBV28, the J gene TRBJ2-3; maybe TRBD2 (5 bases). This TCR was sampled from a man in his forties or fifties in good health and CMV-seropositive. The sample comprised PBMCs. CDR3 protein: CASSLRVGGTDTQYF. The CDR3 bases are TGTGCCAGCAGTTTGAGGGTGGGTGGCACAGATACGCAGTATTTT.